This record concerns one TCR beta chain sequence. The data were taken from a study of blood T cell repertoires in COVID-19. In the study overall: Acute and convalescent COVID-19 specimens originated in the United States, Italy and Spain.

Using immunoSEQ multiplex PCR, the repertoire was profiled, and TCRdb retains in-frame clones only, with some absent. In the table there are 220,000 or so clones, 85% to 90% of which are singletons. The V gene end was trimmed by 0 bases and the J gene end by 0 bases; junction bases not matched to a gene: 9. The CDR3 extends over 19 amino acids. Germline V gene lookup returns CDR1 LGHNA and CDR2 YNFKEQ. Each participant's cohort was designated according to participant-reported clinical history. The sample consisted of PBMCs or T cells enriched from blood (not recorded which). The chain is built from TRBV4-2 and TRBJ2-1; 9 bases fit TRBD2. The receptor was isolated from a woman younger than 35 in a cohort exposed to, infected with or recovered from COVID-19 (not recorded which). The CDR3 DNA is TGTGCCAGCAGCCAAGACGGAGCTAGCGGGATGGGCTCCTACAATGAGCAGTTCTTC. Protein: CASSQDGASGMGSYNEQFF.